This T cell receptor beta chain was obtained from a study of regulatory T cells in long-lasting Graves disease. Time point given: newly diagnosed GD, antithyroid drugs for less than 3 months. Researchers made the TCR library from RNA that was extracted from PBMCs. The CDR3 has 17 residues. V dropped 5 bases and J dropped 2; count of bases not matched to a gene: 14. Germline loops: CDR1 MDHEN, CDR2 SYDVKM. Construction of the TCR beta libraries employed iRepertoire HTBI primers in conjunction with Arm-PCR of CDR3 regions. Per the original data handling: Samples jointly harbored about 65 TRBV and about 13 TRBJ segments. TCRdb reprocessed the multiplex PCR reads with MiXCR, giving one entry per CDR3 protein. The V and J calls and clone size come from TCRdb's table, not from the authors' own analysis. The sample holds 400,000 to 450,000 distinct CDR3 sequences, around 15% seen once. As regards this clonotype: A far larger clone is off by one base, so a read error is likely.

A further study also used this sample, focusing on T cells in Graves' hyperthyroidism and ophthalmopathy. That report notes: Graves' hyperthyroidism without ophthalmopathy progression within 18 months was termed stable. Uncontrolled infection, other autoimmune disease, pregnancy or lactation disqualified patients from enrolment. First-round RT-PCR of the TCR CDR3 relied on the HTBI primer set.

The rearrangement joins TRBV28 to TRBJ2-7, with TRBD1 matching over 8 bases. The receptor's source is a woman in her twenties or thirties with Graves disease. The sample was peripheral blood mononuclear cells (PBMCs), taken at new diagnosis, from a patient treated with antithyroid drugs. CDR3 bases: TGTGCCAGCAGTCCACTAACCCCAGGGGGCTACCCCTACGAGCAGTACTTC. This encodes CASSPLTPGGYPYEQYF.